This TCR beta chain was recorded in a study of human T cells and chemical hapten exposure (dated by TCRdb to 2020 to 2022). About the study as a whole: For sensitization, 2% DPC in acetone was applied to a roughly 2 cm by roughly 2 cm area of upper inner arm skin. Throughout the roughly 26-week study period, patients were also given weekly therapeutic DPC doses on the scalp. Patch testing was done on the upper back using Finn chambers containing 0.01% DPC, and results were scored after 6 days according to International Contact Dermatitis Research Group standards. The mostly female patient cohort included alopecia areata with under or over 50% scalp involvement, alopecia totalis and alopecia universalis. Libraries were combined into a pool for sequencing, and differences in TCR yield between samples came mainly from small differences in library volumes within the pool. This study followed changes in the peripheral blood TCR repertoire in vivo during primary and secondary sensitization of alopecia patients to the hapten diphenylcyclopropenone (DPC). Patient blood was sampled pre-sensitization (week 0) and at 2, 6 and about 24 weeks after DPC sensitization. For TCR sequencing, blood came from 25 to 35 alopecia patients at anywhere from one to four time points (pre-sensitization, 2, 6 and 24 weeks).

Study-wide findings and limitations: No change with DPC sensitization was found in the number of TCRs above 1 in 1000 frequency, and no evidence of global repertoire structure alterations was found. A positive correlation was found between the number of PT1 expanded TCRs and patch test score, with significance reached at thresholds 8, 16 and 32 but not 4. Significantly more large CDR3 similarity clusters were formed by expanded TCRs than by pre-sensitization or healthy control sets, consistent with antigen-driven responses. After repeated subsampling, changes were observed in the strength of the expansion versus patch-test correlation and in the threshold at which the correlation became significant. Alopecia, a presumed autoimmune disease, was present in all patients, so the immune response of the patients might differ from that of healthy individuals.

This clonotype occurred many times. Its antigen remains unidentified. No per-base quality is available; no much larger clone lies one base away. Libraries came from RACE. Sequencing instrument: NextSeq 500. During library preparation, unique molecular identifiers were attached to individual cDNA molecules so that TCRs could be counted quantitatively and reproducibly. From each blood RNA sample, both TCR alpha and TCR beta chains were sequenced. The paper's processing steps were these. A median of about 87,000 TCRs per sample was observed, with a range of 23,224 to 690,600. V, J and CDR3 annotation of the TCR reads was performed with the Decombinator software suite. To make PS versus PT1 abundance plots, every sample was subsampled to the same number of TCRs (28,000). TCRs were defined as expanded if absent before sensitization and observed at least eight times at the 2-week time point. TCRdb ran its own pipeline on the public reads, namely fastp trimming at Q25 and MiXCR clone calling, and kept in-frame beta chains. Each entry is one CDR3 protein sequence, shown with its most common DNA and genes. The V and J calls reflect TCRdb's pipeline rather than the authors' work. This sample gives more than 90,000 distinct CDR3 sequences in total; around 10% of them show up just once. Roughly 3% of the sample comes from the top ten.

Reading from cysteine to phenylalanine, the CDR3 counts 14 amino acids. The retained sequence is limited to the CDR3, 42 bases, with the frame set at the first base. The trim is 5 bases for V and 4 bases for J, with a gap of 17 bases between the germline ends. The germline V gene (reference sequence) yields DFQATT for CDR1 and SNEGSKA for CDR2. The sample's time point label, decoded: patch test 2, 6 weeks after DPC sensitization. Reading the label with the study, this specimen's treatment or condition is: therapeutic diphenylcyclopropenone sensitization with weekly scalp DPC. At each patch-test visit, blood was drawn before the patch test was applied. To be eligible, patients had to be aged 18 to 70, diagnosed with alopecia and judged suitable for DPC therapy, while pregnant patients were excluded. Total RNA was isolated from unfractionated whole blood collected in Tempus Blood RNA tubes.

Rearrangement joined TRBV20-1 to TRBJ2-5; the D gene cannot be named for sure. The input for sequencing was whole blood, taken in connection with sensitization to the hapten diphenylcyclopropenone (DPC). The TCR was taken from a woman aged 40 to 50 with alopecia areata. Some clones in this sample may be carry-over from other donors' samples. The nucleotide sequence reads TGCAGTGCTCAGAGCTTAGATTCTACAGAGACCCAGTACTTC. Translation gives CSAQSLDSTETQYF.